The rows below give T cell receptor beta chains drawn from one sample of a study of Ad26.COV2.S vaccination and SARS-CoV-2 variants. Profiling relied on immunoSEQ multiplex PCR, and the TCRdb table lists in-frame clones only, not all of them. The sample carries about 460,000 clones, 80% to 90% recorded once. Sequences were derived from peripheral blood, sampled in a trial of Ad26.COV2.S vaccine versus placebo. These TCRs come from a person between 18 and 65 years old who received the Ad26.COV2.S COVID-19 vaccine or a placebo. Each CDR3 is given with its conserved first and last residue. D genes are given only for firm matches. Size is omitted from some rows. Given values are once, few, many or a class for expanded clones.

J	D	V	size	CDR3	DNA
TRBJ2-5	.	TRBV7-4	.	CASSHTGFPCGETQYF	TGTGCCAGCAGCCACACAGGTTTCCCCTGCGGGGAGACCCAGTACTTC
TRBJ2-2	.	TRBV3-1/TRBV3-2	.	CASSQDLWSGAENTGELFF	TGTGCCAGCAGCCAAGATCTGTGGTCGGGGGCCGAAAACACCGGGGAGCTGTTTTTT
TRBJ1-1	TRBD1	TRBV9	.	CASSETGVGTEAFF	TGTGCCAGCAGCGAGACAGGGGTTGGCACTGAAGCTTTCTTT
TRBJ1-6	TRBD1	TRBV6-5	once	CASSYLARGPSPLHF	TGTGCCAGCAGTTACTTGGCCAGGGGGCCTTCACCCCTCCACTTT
TRBJ1-1	.	TRBV2	.	CASSSQGNTEAFF	TGTGCCAGCAGTTCACAGGGAAACACTGAAGCTTTCTTT
TRBJ1-5	.	TRBV18	.	CASAAGPRNQPQHF	TGTGCCAGCGCAGCTGGTCCGCGCAATCAGCCCCAGCATTTT
TRBJ2-1	TRBD2	TRBV9	.	CASAGGYNEQFF	TGTGCCTCGGCGGGGGGATACAATGAGCAGTTCTTC
TRBJ2-1	TRBD1	TRBV6-6	.	CASINRGYNEQFF	TGTGCCAGCATAAACAGGGGCTACAATGAGCAGTTCTTC
TRBJ2-7	.	TRBV7-3	.	CASSLRPDFDYEQYF	TGTGCCAGCAGCCTACGCCCGGACTTCGACTACGAGCAGTACTTC
TRBJ2-6	TRBD1	TRBV6-6	.	CAGSNQGGAGANVLTF	TGTGCCGGTTCAAACCAAGGGGGCGCTGGGGCCAACGTCCTGACTTTC
TRBJ1-5	.	TRBV19	.	CASSIPSPDSNQPQHF	TGTGCCAGTAGTATACCTAGCCCGGATAGCAATCAGCCCCAGCATTTT
TRBJ1-2	TRBD1	TRBV9	.	CASSVGGTGNYGYTF	TGTGCCAGCAGCGTAGGGGGGACAGGTAACTATGGCTACACCTTC
TRBJ1-2	TRBD1	TRBV23-1	once	CASSHPRCSGTGEDGDGYTF	TGCGCCAGCAGTCATCCTCGTTGCTCCGGGACAGGGGAGGATGGGGATGGCTACACCTTC
TRBJ1-1	.	TRBV28	once	CASSRSGGTEAFF	TGTGCCAGCAGTAGATCTGGGGGCACTGAAGCTTTCTTT
TRBJ2-7	.	TRBV4-1	.	CASSQELGFYEQYF	TGCGCCAGCAGCCAAGAACTGGGTTTCTACGAGCAGTACTTC
TRBJ2-7	.	TRBV27	.	CASSSQGREQYF	TGTGCCAGCAGTTCACAGGGTCGTGAGCAGTACTTC
TRBJ2-1	TRBD2	TRBV11-2	.	CASSRPGTSGPYNEQFF	TGTGCCAGCAGCAGACCAGGGACTAGCGGGCCTTACAATGAGCAGTTCTTC
TRBJ1-5	.	TRBV28	.	CASSLGWNQPQHF	TGTGCCAGCAGTCTGGGCTGGAATCAGCCCCAGCATTTT
TRBJ1-3	.	TRBV5-4	.	CASSQDLGAGNTIYF	TGTGCCAGCAGCCAGGATTTGGGGGCTGGAAACACCATATATTTT
TRBJ1-5	.	TRBV19	.	CASSIETFNQPQHF	TGTGCCAGTAGTATAGAGACTTTTAATCAGCCCCAGCATTTT
TRBJ2-5	TRBD2	TRBV3-1/TRBV3-2	.	CASSQAGTSGSGTQYF	TGTGCCAGCAGCCAAGCCGGGACTAGCGGGTCTGGGACCCAGTACTTC
TRBJ2-3	.	TRBV6-5	.	CASSYSSVMADTQYF	TGTGCCAGCAGTTACTCGAGCGTAATGGCAGATACGCAGTATTTT
TRBJ1-2	.	TRBV28	.	CASSFGGTKDNYGYTF	TGTGCCAGCAGCTTTGGGGGGACAAAAGATAACTATGGCTACACCTTC
TRBJ2-7	TRBD2	TRBV28	once	CASSPASGGYREQYF	TGTGCCAGCAGCCCGGCCAGCGGGGGTTATCGCGAGCAGTACTTC
TRBJ2-5	.	TRBV18	.	CASGPSVQETQYF	TGTGCCTCGGGTCCCTCCGTACAAGAGACCCAGTACTTC
TRBJ1-2	.	TRBV20-1	.	CSARNGGYTF	TGCAGTGCTAGAAATGGTGGCTACACCTTC
TRBJ2-7	.	TRBV6-5	.	CASSYTFRDPYEQYF	TGTGCCAGCAGTTACACTTTCCGGGATCCCTACGAGCAGTACTTC
TRBJ1-3	.	TRBV6-1	.	CASSEGGRRENTIYF	TGTGCCAGCAGTGAAGGAGGGCGCCGAGAAAACACCATATATTTT
TRBJ1-2	TRBD1	TRBV6-6	.	CASSYEAGGNYGYTF	TGTGCCAGCAGTTACGAGGCAGGGGGCAACTATGGCTACACCTTC
TRBJ2-6	.	TRBV5-8	.	CASSHWARGAAGSGANVLTF	TGTGCCAGCAGCCATTGGGCGCGAGGGGCAGCCGGCTCTGGGGCCAACGTCCTGACTTTC
TRBJ2-3	.	TRBV7-9	.	CASSGGHWDTQYF	TGTGCCAGCAGCGGAGGACATTGGGATACGCAGTATTTT
TRBJ1-2	TRBD1	TRBV18	.	CASSRGTGGYVDYTF	TGTGCCAGCTCACGAGGGACAGGAGGCTATGTGGACTACACCTTC
TRBJ2-1	.	TRBV10-2	once	CASSETLGGEQFF	TGCGCCAGCAGTGAGACCCTCGGTGGCGAGCAGTTCTTC
TRBJ2-1	TRBD2	TRBV7-2	.	CASSGVLAGDFADNEQFF	TGTGCCAGCAGCGGGGTCCTAGCGGGTGACTTTGCCGACAATGAGCAGTTCTTC
TRBJ2-2	.	TRBV10-1	few	CASSDSYNTGELFF	TGCGCCAGCAGTGACAGCTATAACACCGGGGAGCTGTTTTTT
TRBJ2-2	.	TRBV7-2	.	CASTFSGPTNTGELFF	TGTGCCAGCACTTTTTCGGGGCCCACGAACACCGGGGAGCTGTTTTTT
TRBJ1-1	.	TRBV6-5	once	CASSPQGVGTTEAFF	TGTGCCAGCAGTCCACAGGGAGTCGGGACGACTGAAGCTTTCTTT
TRBJ2-1	TRBD2	TRBV6-1	.	CASSDRASGVPFFF	TGTGCCAGCAGTGATCGCGCTAGCGGGGTCCCGTTCTTCTTC
TRBJ2-1	TRBD1	TRBV7-2	.	CASSPNRDSLYNEQFF	TGTGCCAGCAGCCCGAACCGGGACAGCCTCTACAATGAGCAGTTCTTC
TRBJ2-1	TRBD2	TRBV29-1	.	CSPRLAGFEGQFF	TGCAGCCCCCGACTAGCGGGTTTTGAAGGGCAGTTCTTC
TRBJ2-7	.	TRBV5-6	.	CASSWGAGHTYF	TGTGCCAGCAGCTGGGGGGCAGGCCATACTTACTTC
TRBJ1-1	TRBD1	TRBV2	few	CASGGTGGARTEAFF	TGTGCCAGCGGAGGGACAGGGGGCGCGCGGACTGAAGCTTTCTTT
TRBJ2-7	TRBD1	TRBV19	.	CASSIVGQVTYEQYF	TGTGCCAGTAGTATAGTGGGACAGGTAACCTACGAGCAGTACTTC
TRBJ2-3	.	TRBV5-1	.	CASGTIRATDTQYF	TGCGCCAGCGGTACAATCAGGGCCACAGATACGCAGTATTTT
TRBJ2-5	TRBD2	TRBV5-6	.	CASSLELAGGSKTQYF	TGTGCCAGCAGCTTGGAACTAGCGGGGGGATCGAAGACCCAGTACTTC
TRBJ1-1	.	TRBV5-4	.	CASSFDRNTEAFF	TGTGCCAGCAGCTTTGACAGGAACACTGAAGCTTTCTTT
TRBJ2-3	TRBD2	TRBV7-9	.	CASSDRLASRTDTQYF	TGTGCCAGCAGCGATCGACTAGCCTCACGCACAGATACGCAGTATTTT
TRBJ1-1	TRBD1	TRBV9	.	CASSRTGGAGKNTEAFF	TGTGCCAGCAGCCGCACAGGGGGCGCGGGTAAGAACACTGAAGCTTTCTTT
TRBJ2-3	TRBD2	TRBV6-2/TRBV6-3	.	CASSFSGGTYTDTQYF	TGTGCCAGCAGTTTTAGCGGGGGAACGTACACAGATACGCAGTATTTT
TRBJ2-7	.	TRBV12-3/TRBV12-4	.	CASRSTSSYEQYF	TGTGCCAGCAGATCCACTAGCAGCTACGAGCAGTACTTC